This T cell receptor (beta chain) was captured by sequencing in a study of cytomegalovirus exposure and HLA in healthy donors. Turning to the study itself: An early release of data contained roughly 86 million unique TCRs, which came from HLA-typed donors.

Germline assignment: CDR1 LNHDA and CDR2 SQIVND (reference sequence). The CDR3 runs 17 residues. The germline V and J ends were trimmed by 0 bases and 1 base, with 15 bases remaining between them. Overall study findings and caveats: In a later analysis, HLA-associated beta chains showed higher expansion and lower generation probabilities than comparable chains. In a later analysis, TCR beta V- and J-gene trimming showed a link to a missense DCLRE1C variant. A previous analysis found most TCR beta V segments productive roughly 87% or roughly 30% of the time.

The PCR had 60 Vbeta and 13 Jbeta primers. Measured with immunoSEQ multiplex PCR; TCRdb has only the in-frame clones, and not every one. Altogether under 150,000 clones are present, about 71% being singletons, with the ten largest covering over 2%. In the case of this clone: No antigen is known for it.

The chain joins TRBV19 to TRBJ1-2; weak D call: TRBD1 (6 bases). Sequencing used PBMCs. The sequence derives from a woman in her sixties or seventies in good health and CMV-seropositive. This chain's CDR3 is CASSIDLWGRGNYGYTF. DNA for the CDR3: TGTGCCAGTAGTATAGATCTATGGGGGCGAGGTAACTATGGCTACACCTTC.